These 30 T cell receptor beta chains came from one sample sequenced in a study of blood T cell repertoires in COVID-19. Assay: immunoSEQ multiplex PCR; the TCRdb copy retains only in-frame clones and omits some. The table has 110,000 to 150,000 clones, roughly four fifths seen once. Material: peripheral blood. These receptors came from a woman aged 80 or over with acute or convalescent COVID-19.

This clone has just a few counts. The chain employs TRBV2 and TRBJ2-7, with unresolved D. This CDR3 is 13 amino acids long. The germline V gene has CDR1 SNHLY and CDR2 FYNNEI. V lost 3 bases, J lost 0 bases, and 6 bases lay in between. CDR3 protein: CASSDGASYEQYF. CDR3 in DNA: TGTGCCAGCAGTGACGGAGCCTCCTACGAGCAGTACTTC.

The chain couples TRBV7-3 to TRBJ2-3, with D possibly being TRBD1 (6 bases). The CDR3 has 15 amino acids. The germline V gene encodes CDR1 SGHTA and CDR2 FQGTGA. V gave up 6 bases and J gave up 2 bases, with 15 bases separating them. The CDR3 DNA reads as TGTGCCAGCAGTCCCCCCGGGACAAACACAGATACGCAGTATTTT. This codes for CASSPPGTNTDTQYF.

This rearrangement joins TRBV24-1 to TRBJ1-2; the match to TRBD1 covers 9 bases. This CDR3 spans 13 amino acids. The germline V gene encodes CDR1 KGHDR and CDR2 SFDVKD. J was trimmed by 7 bases and V by 8 bases; bases with no gene match: 7. The CDR3 DNA follows: TGTGCCACCACTATGGGACAGGGATTTGGCTACACCTTC. Translating it yields CATTMGQGFGYTF.

The rearrangement links TRBV30 to TRBJ2-7, with D maybe TRBD1 (6 bases). Germline V gene data show CDR1 as GTSNPN and CDR2 as SVGIG (reference sequence). This CDR3 is built from 13 residues. V was pared by 2 bases and J by 0 bases, with 8 bases between. The CDR3 DNA sequence: TGTGCCTGGAGTCCGGACAGCTCCTACGAGCAGTACTTC. Amino acid sequence: CAWSPDSSYEQYF.

This clone was seen only a few times. The rearrangement links TRBV28 to TRBJ2-2; the match to TRBD2 covers 8 bases. The CDR3 totals 19 residues. Trimming at V came to 7 bases and at J to 2 bases, leaving 18 bases not matched to a gene. Germline V gives CDR1 MDHEN, CDR2 SYDVKM. The CDR3 spells CASTPSGLETLLNTGELFF. The CDR3, as DNA: TGTGCCAGCACCCCTTCGGGACTAGAAACCCTCCTCAACACCGGGGAGCTGTTTTTT.

The chain recombines TRBV19 with TRBJ2-6, with D perhaps matching TRBD1 (5 bases). V lost 1 base and J 2 bases, leaving 15 bases between the germline ends. Germline V gene sequence: CDR1 LNHDA, CDR2 SQIVND (reference sequence). The CDR3 has 18 amino acids. CDR3 DNA sequence: TGTGCCAGTAGTATAGTGCTGGGGCCCCGGACTGGGGCCAACGTCCTGACTTTC. Translation: CASSIVLGPRTGANVLTF.

The CDR3 DNA reads TGTGCTAGTGGTTTGGTAGACCAGGGGGGGACCCAGTACTTC. It yields the protein CASGLVDQGGTQYF. The chain carries TRBV12-5 and TRBJ2-5; D perhaps matches TRBD1 (7 bases). CDR1 is LGHNT and CDR2 is FRNRAP in the germline V gene. The CDR3 consists of 14 residues. V was clipped by 0 bases and J by 7 bases, with 12 bases between them.

The rearrangement joins TRBV11-2 to TRBJ2-2; D perhaps matches TRBD1 (6 bases). Trimming took 2 bases from V and 6 from J, leaving 10 bases between them. CDR3 length equals 14 residues. Germline lookup yields CDR1 SGHAT and CDR2 FQNNGV. CDR3 region: CASSLLQGPGELFF. CDR3 DNA sequence: TGTGCCAGCAGCTTACTACAGGGCCCCGGGGAGCTGTTTTTT.

This sequence joins TRBV19 and TRBJ2-2; 7 nucleotides line up with TRBD2. The J segment lost 3 bases and the V segment lost 4 bases, leaving 11 bases of the junction unmatched. Germline assignment: CDR1 LNHDA and CDR2 SQIVND (reference sequence). This CDR3 has 17 residues. The CDR3 coding sequence is TGTGCCAGTAGTACCCGCCCTTGGAGCGGGGACACCGGGGAGCTGTTTTTT. Translating it yields CASSTRPWSGDTGELFF.

The rearrangement joins TRBV29-1 to TRBJ2-1; TRBD2 matches at 14 bases. Trimming took 6 bases from V and 9 from J; bases not matched to a gene: 7. Germline V gene data show CDR1 as SQVTM and CDR2 as ANQGSEA. The CDR3 has 14 residues. CDR3 sequence (DNA): TGCAGCGTGACGGGACTAGCGGGAGTCTCTGAGCAGTTCTTC. Its translation is CSVTGLAGVSEQFF.

In DNA form, the CDR3 reads TGCAGCGTTGACGGGGGGCTGGGAAACACCATATATTTT. It specifies CSVDGGLGNTIYF. V and J are TRBV29-1 and TRBJ1-3; TRBD1 is a possible D gene (6 bases). The CDR3 is made up of 13 amino acids. V gave up 3 bases and J gave up 4 bases, with 10 bases separating them. CDR1 is SQVTM and CDR2 is ANQGSEA in the germline V gene. The variable domain in full, with the rest retrieved from reference TRBV29-1 and TRBJ1-3, is SAVISQKPSRDICQRGTSLTIQCQVDSQVTMMFWYRQQPGQSLTLIATANQGSEATYESGFVIDKFPISRPNLTFSTLTVSNMSPEDSSIYLCSVDGGLGNTIYFGEGSWLTVV.

The chain couples TRBV28 to TRBJ2-7; the D is unclear. CDR3 size: 14 residues. V dropped 6 bases and J dropped 0 bases, with 12 bases sitting between them. Per the germline V gene, CDR1 is MDHEN and CDR2 is SYDVKM. CDR3 coding DNA: TGTGCCAGCAGACGAAGCAGGAACTCCTACGAGCAGTACTTC. It is translated as CASRRSRNSYEQYF.

The chain couples TRBV18 to TRBJ1-3; 7 nucleotides agree with TRBD1. CDR1 and CDR2 from the germline V gene are KGHSH and LQKENI. V lost 3 bases, J lost 0 bases, and 8 bases stayed unmatched. The CDR3 totals 17 residues. The CDR3 loop is CASSPKGQQSSGNTIYF. The CDR3 nucleotides are TGTGCCAGCTCACCTAAGGGACAGCAGAGCTCTGGAAACACCATATATTTT.

The chain links TRBV7-2 to TRBJ2-3; 9 bases are a match to TRBD2. This CDR3 has 14 residues. Unmatched junction bases numbered 7, after V lost 4 bases and J lost 8 bases. CDR1 and CDR2 from the germline V gene are SGHTA and FQGNSA. CDR3 sequence: CASSSLAGGRTQYF. In DNA form, the CDR3 reads TGTGCCAGCAGCTCTCTCGCGGGGGGGCGTACGCAGTATTTT.

The chain links TRBV10-3 to TRBJ1-1; the D is unclear. Germline V gives CDR1 ENHRY, CDR2 SYGVKD. The CDR3 covers 15 residues. The V end lost 0 bases, the J end lost 2 bases, and 10 bases lay between the germline ends. The CDR3 here is CAISESMFQNTEAFF. In DNA, the CDR3 is TGTGCCATCAGTGAGTCAATGTTTCAAAACACTGAAGCTTTCTTT.

CDR3 sequence: CASSTRATNTEAFF. The CDR3 DNA reads as TGTGCCAGCTCAACGAGGGCCACGAACACTGAAGCTTTCTTT. V is TRBV18 and J is TRBJ1-1, with D uncertain. Germline values: CDR1 KGHSH, CDR2 LQKENI. This CDR3 is 14 amino acids long. Trimming shortened V by 5 bases and J by 1 base, and 11 bases separated the two germline ends. The full variable domain, its missing parts supplied by reference TRBV18 and TRBJ1-1, is NAGVMQNPRHLVRRRGQEARLRCSPMKGHSHVYWYRQLPEEGLKFMVYLQKENIIDESGMPKERFSAEFPKEGPSILRIQQVVRGDSAAYFCASSTRATNTEAFFGQGTRLTVV.

The chain uses TRBV3-1 (or the pseudogene TRBV3-2) and TRBJ2-3; 8 nucleotides line up with TRBD2. Germline values: CDR1 LGHDT, CDR2 YNNKEL (reference sequence). V gave up 3 bases and J gave up 4 bases; unmatched junction bases: 9. There are 16 residues in the CDR3. Written as DNA, the CDR3 is TGTGCCAGCAGCCAGAGAACTAGCGGTATTCCAGATACGCAGTATTTT. It encodes CASSQRTSGIPDTQYF.

The rearrangement uses TRBV12-3 or TRBV12-4 and TRBJ1-4, with D maybe TRBD1 (6 bases). V lost 5 bases, J lost 4 bases, and 8 bases lay in between. The CDR3 covers 13 residues. The CDR3 region is CASSQGYNEKLFF. CDR3 coding DNA: TGTGCCAGCAGTCAGGGGTATAATGAAAAACTGTTTTTT.

A few counts support this clone. Other DNA variants within this sample encode the same CDR3. CDR3 residues: CASSEQGQGYEQYF. DNA for the CDR3: TGTGCCAGCAGTGAACAAGGACAGGGCTACGAGCAGTACTTC. The chain has TRBV2 and TRBJ2-7; 8 bases are a match to TRBD1. Germline CDR1 is SNHLY and CDR2 is FYNNEI. The CDR3 sequence is 14 residues long. The J segment lost 3 bases and the V segment lost 2 bases, leaving 3 bases of the junction unmatched.

The genes are TRBV29-1 and TRBJ1-1; the match to TRBD1 covers 9 bases. There are 14 residues in the CDR3. V lost 3 bases to trimming and J lost 4 bases; unmatched junction nucleotides: 6. Germline lookup yields CDR1 SQVTM and CDR2 ANQGSEA. The CDR3: CSVDSQGAGTEAFF. CDR3 nucleotides: TGCAGCGTTGACTCACAGGGGGCAGGCACTGAAGCTTTCTTT.

This clone was observed once. This chain joins TRBV19 and TRBJ2-6, with 9 nucleotides matching TRBD1. The CDR3 length is 17 residues. V shed 7 bases, J shed 4 bases, and the junction held 11 bases outside the gene matches. Per germline, CDR1 LNHDA and CDR2 SQIVND (reference sequence). CDR3 residues: CASMGRTGVTGANVLTF. CDR3 coding DNA: TGTGCCAGTATGGGGAGGACAGGGGTTACCGGGGCCAACGTCCTGACTTTC. Complete variable domain (other parts from reference TRBV19 and TRBJ2-6): DGGITQSPKYLFRKEGQNVTLSCEQNLNHDAMYWYRQDPGQGLRLIYYSQIVNDFQKGDIAEGYSVSREKKESFPLTVTSAQKNPTAFYLCASMGRTGVTGANVLTFGAGSRLTVL.

The J gene is TRBJ1-2, the V gene TRBV9, with D hard to call. Trimming took off 4 bases at V and 1 base at J, with 11 bases between the two ends. The germline CDR1 and CDR2 sequences are SGDLS and YYNGEE. The CDR3 has 14 amino acids. The CDR3 spells CASSPSGFNYGYTF. The DNA of the CDR3 is TGTGCCAGCAGCCCCTCGGGATTTAACTATGGCTACACCTTC.

The V call is TRBV5-1, the J call TRBJ1-2; TRBD1 matches at 9 bases. V trimming: 1 base; J trimming: 2 bases; junction bases outside the gene matches: 3. The CDR3 has 15 amino acids. Germline V gene data show CDR1 as SGHRS and CDR2 as YFSETQ. CDR3 coding DNA: TGCGCCAGCAGCTTGCCGGGACAGGGAAACTATGGCTACACCTTC. It is translated as CASSLPGQGNYGYTF. Drawing the rest from reference TRBV5-1 and TRBJ1-2, the complete variable domain is KAGVTQTPRYLIKTRGQQVTLSCSPISGHRSVSWYQQTPGQGLQFLFEYFSETQRNKGNFPGRFSGRQFSNSRSEMNVSTLELGDSALYLCASSLPGQGNYGYTFGSGTRLTVV.

The rearrangement uses TRBV7-2 and TRBJ2-5, with unresolved D. The CDR3 loop spans 15 amino acids. V was shortened by 2 bases and J by 5 bases, with 15 bases between the two germline ends. Germline V gives CDR1 SGHTA, CDR2 FQGNSA. The CDR3 loop is CASSLLAFMAETQYF. The CDR3 nucleotides read TGTGCCAGCAGCTTATTAGCTTTTATGGCGGAGACCCAGTACTTC.

This chain joins TRBV5-1 and TRBJ2-1; 7 nucleotides match TRBD1. The CDR3 has 16 amino acids. Germline CDR1 is SGHRS and CDR2 is YFSETQ. V lost 0 bases and J lost 2; bases outside the gene matches: 5. Written as DNA, the CDR3 is TGCGCCAGCAGCTTGGCGGGACAGATACCCTACAATGAGCAGTTCTTC. The encoded protein is CASSLAGQIPYNEQFF.

The V and J genes are TRBV20-1 and TRBJ2-3; tentative D call: TRBD1 (5 bases). The CDR3 consists of 15 residues. Germline CDR1 is DFQATT and CDR2 is SNEGSKA (reference sequence). Trimming took off 3 bases at V and 0 bases at J, with 13 bases between the two ends. CDR3 bases: TGCAGTGCTAGTACCCGGACATACAGCACAGATACGCAGTATTTT. This codes for CSASTRTYSTDTQYF.

The CDR3 DNA sequence: TGTGCCAGTAGTCCTCAATGGAGTTTGAACACTGAAGCTTTCTTT. Translation gives CASSPQWSLNTEAFF. V usage is TRBV19 and J usage is TRBJ1-1; D remains unclear. Germline V CDR1 and CDR2: LNHDA, SQIVND (reference sequence). The CDR3 is made up of 15 amino acids. V was pared by 5 bases and J by 0 bases, with 13 bases between.

The V and J genes are TRBV2 and TRBJ2-1; 12 bases line up with TRBD2. CDR3 length equals 14 residues. Germline CDR1 SNHLY, CDR2 FYNNEI. With 4 bases clipped from V and 8 bases from J, the junction kept 3 bases outside the gene matches. CDR3 DNA sequence: TGTGCCAGCAGTGGGACTAGCGGGGAGGATGAGCAGTTCTTC. The encoded protein is CASSGTSGEDEQFF.

The V call is TRBV5-4, the J call TRBJ2-7; 10 positions match TRBD2. Trimming removed 7 bases from V and 2 bases from J; junction bases left unmatched: 9. CDR3 length: 15 amino acids. Germline values: CDR1 SGHNT, CDR2 YYREEE (reference sequence). The CDR3 sequence: CASGSGLAEAYEQYF. For the CDR3, the DNA is TGTGCCAGCGGATCCGGACTAGCGGAAGCCTACGAGCAGTACTTC. Drawing the rest from reference TRBV5-4 and TRBJ2-7, the complete variable domain is ETGVTQSPTHLIKTRGQQVTLRCSSQSGHNTVSWYQQALGQGPQFIFQYYREEENGRGNFPPRFSGLQFPNYSSELNVNALELDDSALYLCASGSGLAEAYEQYFGPGTRLTVT.

This clone showed up just a few times. This chain uses TRBV4-1 with TRBJ1-2; D gene unclear. The CDR3 runs 14 residues. Looked up from germline, CDR1 is MGHRA and CDR2 is YSYEKL. V shed 4 bases and J shed 0 bases, with 9 bases lying between them. As DNA, the CDR3 is TGCGCCAGCAGCCCCGGTGAAGCTAACTATGGCTACACCTTC. Translation gives CASSPGEANYGYTF.